This T cell receptor (beta chain) was found in a study of cytomegalovirus exposure and HLA in healthy donors (dated 2017 in TCRdb). About the full investigation: An earlier analysis of some 500 of the donors reported 250 to 350 Gb of sequence data and 100 million to 140 million unique TCR beta sequences from some 180 million T cells. An early release covering 500 to 750 HLA-typed donors comprised about 300 gigabases of sequencing data and approximately 80 million unique TCR sequences. Of the 350 to 450 genotyped donors, over 65% fell in the genetic ancestry cluster associated with self-reported Caucasian donors. The study aimed to test whether signatures of past pathogen exposure could be identified by cataloging public T cell receptors. The study profiled the T cell repertoires of hundreds of subjects by immunosequencing and related them to cytomegalovirus serostatus. Along with the roughly 610-subject first cohort, a separate validation cohort of roughly 110 different subjects was used. The study combined high-throughput TCR immunosequencing, statistical association of individual TCRs with disease status, and machine learning to predict cytomegalovirus infection status. In a later analysis, previously published TCR beta repertoires from several hundred donors were re-analyzed and high-resolution HLA genotyping was added so that TCR occurrence patterns could be studied. Rather than drawing on any new phenotypic data, the later analysis identified candidate immune exposures from TCR beta sequences and the way those sequences occurred across donors. An earlier analysis of approximately 580 of the donors used high-throughput TCR beta sequencing to judge whether each TCR beta V gene segment behaved as functional or pseudogenic. Alongside the repertoire data, information on donor age, sex, ethnicity and CMV serostatus was compiled. A later genetic analysis took genome-wide SNP genotypes for about 65% of the 666 donors and used that subset as a discovery cohort. Every repertoire in the discovery cohort had been generated on one and the same sequencing platform. HLA typing included class I and class II loci at four-digit resolution. The number of typed donors differed by locus: roughly 629-640 for A, B, C, DRB1 and DQB1; 500 to 550 for DQA1; around 610 for DPA1; and around 450 for DPB1. Roughly five DR-DQ haplotypes were treated as single units for association and clustering because of strong linkage in the cohort. Across around 400 genotyped donors of the cohort, an average of roughly 230,000 unique TCR beta nucleotide sequences per donor were sequenced, and approximately 17% of those sequences were non-productive. Study-wide findings and limitations: The study gave a list of about 150 TCR beta chains associated with cytomegalovirus. The classifier was reported to diagnose cytomegalovirus status with high specificity and sensitivity in both the original cohort and the validation cohort. The only immune exposure information available for the cohort was CMV serostatus. A further reported finding was that TCR beta sequences accurately predicted the HLA-A and HLA-B alleles for most subjects in the first cohort. According to a later analysis, most CMV-associated TCR beta chains appeared to be HLA-restricted, and the HLA associations seemed to be driven largely by CMV exposure. In a later analysis, the rate of TCR association differed among HLA loci, with DRB1 alleles having the most associated TCRs and HLA-C alleles having the fewest. A cluster of highly shared sequence variants was judged likely to be a technical artifact of the sequencing pipeline. A later genetic analysis associated a missense DCLRE1C variant with V-gene and J-gene trimming of TCR beta chains, and an independent cohort replicated the association. In this cohort, only TCR beta chains were sequenced, and detectable features were limited by the absence of alpha or paired-chain data. Because counts were too low, around 18 rarely observed V segments, including chromosome 9 orphons, were left out of the earlier analysis of about 620 of the donors. Across donors, most TCR sequences were observed very rarely, whereas some public TCRs were present in many individuals. Some IMGT-functional V segments, including TRBV6-2 and TRBV6-3, could not be told apart with the 87-base-pair reads, so those segments were excluded. Several of the top co-occurrence clusters appeared to be linked to parvovirus B19, influenza, CMV and Epstein-Barr virus, according to a later analysis. A later analysis associated 15,000 to 20,000 TCR beta sequences with specific HLA alleles at a false discovery rate of 0.05. In an earlier analysis of approximately 590 of the donors, most TCR beta V segments were observed in productive rearrangements about 87% or about 30% of the time, broadly matching IMGT annotations. When HLA alleles, especially DR and DQ, strongly co-occurred, attributing TCR associations to individual alleles was difficult. In vitro tests confirmed that three of the cytomegalovirus-associated TCR beta chains recognize cytomegalovirus antigens. Presence/absence analyses assumed roughly uniform sequencing depth across donors, an assumption that may not hold. Because some donors lacked HLA typing at each locus, the association tests relied only on the typed subset. Linkage disequilibrium might explain the correlated functional status among segregating V segments, but an unknown experimental factor could not be ruled out. In a later analysis, HLA-associated TCR beta chains showed more clonal expansion and lower generation probabilities than non-associated chains that were equally common. It was suggested by the authors that the approach could potentially be generalized to other disease states and immunological phenotypes. In a later genetic analysis, fewer N-insertions in productive TCRs were reported among donors in an Asian-associated ancestry cluster than the roughly 640-donor mean.

CDR1 and CDR2 were assigned from the germline V gene as MNHEY and SVGAGI. The cysteine opens and the phenylalanine closes a CDR3 of 15 amino acids. Just the 45-base CDR3 DNA is kept, in frame starting at base 1. V is cut back by 7 bases and J by 0 bases, with 5 bases in the junction unmatched. Comment on this clone: Its antigen is still unknown. Within one base of it there is no much larger clone, and no base qualities were kept.

The cohort comprised fewer than 750 healthy bone marrow donors. At the time of sampling, all cohort members were nominally healthy, though unrecorded immune exposures were likely present. The donor was CMV seronegative and was included in the group of 352 seronegative cohort members. A peripheral blood sample was collected from each donor, and TCR beta sequencing was performed on peripheral blood mononuclear cells. The Qiagen DNeasy Blood Extraction Kit was used to extract genomic DNA from the blood cell samples. Library method: the immunoSEQ multiplex PCR assay. For the multiplex PCR, a mixture combining 60 forward primers for TCR Vbeta segments and 13 reverse primers for TCR Jbeta segments was used. A multiplex PCR assay on genomic DNA amplified the CDR3 region of rearranged TCR beta genes. The amplified TCR beta libraries were sequenced on the Illumina HiSeq System as 87-base-pair reads. On the authors' methods: A later analysis tallied 75 million to 85 million unique TCR beta chains across the 666 repertoires, and approximately 11 million of those chains were shared by two or more donors. A nearest-neighbor algorithm error-corrected the raw reads and collapsed the reads into unique sequences, merging closely related sequences to remove PCR and sequencing errors. To assign V, D and J gene segments, CDR3 sequences were aligned to IMGT reference sequences. For a sequence to be retained, at least a six-nucleotide match to both a V gene segment and a J gene segment was required. A rearrangement was called productive if the CDR3 had no stop codons and remained in frame with V and J, and every other rearrangement was called non-productive. Following IMGT convention, CDR3 was defined as the stretch from the second conserved V-encoded cysteine to the conserved J-encoded phenylalanine. The earlier analysis of some 550 of the donors excluded any sequence lacking an unambiguous match to a single V gene segment. An earlier analysis of a few hundred of the donors called V segments functional above 56.7% productive rearrangements and segregating when the between-donor standard deviation exceeded 5%. A statistical classification framework was built to diagnose cytomegalovirus status from the catalog of TCR beta chain sequences. A later analysis assigned V and J genes by comparing TCR nucleotide sequences with IMGT/GENE-DB human TR gene sequences. In a later analysis, CDR3 sequences and most-parsimonious VDJ recombination scenarios were assigned using the TCRdist pipeline. In a later analysis, each TCR beta chain was defined by its CDR3 amino acid sequence together with its V-gene family, and reads without a unique V-gene family were excluded. To address suspected cross-contamination and a sequencing artifact, a later analysis removed roughly 640 highly shared, low-generation-probability nucleotide sequences. In a later analysis, a clonal expansion index for each public chain was calculated from normalized within-repertoire ranks of inferred template counts. In a later analysis, generation probabilities were computed with a VDJ recombination model fitted to out-of-frame rearrangements, and the resulting probabilities were checked against IGoR. In a later analysis, TCR-TCR, TCR-HLA and TCR-CMV co-occurrence was scored with hypergeometric tests, and a repertoire-size bias correction was applied to TCR pairs. A later analysis estimated false discovery rates by permuting HLA or CMV assignments 20 times. A later analysis grouped co-occurring TCRs with DBSCAN, adding TCRdist sequence similarity when clustering within HLA-allele-positive subsets. Repertoires with fewer than 30,000 or more than 120,000 public chains, plus five repertoires with anomalous nucleotide sharing, were excluded from co-occurrence clustering. TCRdb obtained this table from immuneACCESS and retained in-frame rearrangements with V and J assigned. These tables miss some clones; where compared with another copy, unresolved V genes account for less than half of the shortfall, and the remainder is unexplained. D and trimming were read from the DNA, whereas the V and J calls and clone size are those reported in that table. This sample gives 120,000 or so clones in total; about 79% of them show up just once. Of the sample, approximately 2% is held by the ten largest clones.

This clonotype originated in a man younger than 30 in good health and CMV-seronegative. Recombination connected TRBV6-5 to TRBJ2-3, with 9 bases in between that match TRBD2. What was sequenced was PBMCs. The DNA sequence reads TGTGCCAGCACCCGAGCGGGAGGTAGCACAGATACGCAGTATTTT. The encoded protein is CASTRAGGSTDTQYF.